This T cell receptor beta chain was sequenced during a study of shared clonotypes between healthy human individuals. Germline trimming cut 4 bases from V and 4 bases from J; bases unmatched to any gene: 5. This CDR3 contains 14 residues. In germline, CDR1 is SGHNT, CDR2 YYREEE (reference sequence). Findings and caveats of the study: Donors were few, which limited the genetic and exposure-history diversity represented. Shared across a few donors were roughly 4.8% of the naive CD4 clonotypes. Clonotypes shared by all four sorted-subset donors had higher generation probabilities than non-shared clonotypes.

Replicate PCRs run on sorted subsets employed approximately 0.2 ug DNA, approximately 30,000 T cell genomes. TCRdb keeps only in-frame clones here, not all; method: immunoSEQ multiplex PCR. The table lists 2.5 million or so clones, 85% to 95% of them singletons, with 0.13% to 0.15% in the top ten. Note on this clone: Its antigen remains unidentified. Other nucleotide sequences in the sample specify the same CDR3.

The chain carries TRBV5-4 and TRBJ2-5, with 9 bases lining up with TRBD2. The receptor's source is a man aged 18 to 35 in good health. Sequenced input: naive CD4+ T cells sorted from blood. Described subset: CD45RA+ positively selected. CDR3 amino acids: CASSLRGGPETQYF. The CDR3 DNA follows: TGTGCCAGCAGCCTGCGGGGGGGCCCAGAGACCCAGTACTTC.